The 12 T cell receptor beta chains listed next were all sequenced from one sample in a study of neurological immune-mediated disorders. TCRdb redid the calling of the 5' RACE reads with MiXCR, one entry per CDR3 protein. The table includes 50,000 or so distinct CDR3 sequences, approximately 3.6% detected once. Sequencing was done on a sample of PBMCs. All receptors derive from a woman aged 55-69 years with multiple sclerosis.

The sample holds a few counts of this clonotype. This chain connects TRBV6-6 to TRBJ2-7; TRBD1 aligns across 9 bases. The CDR3 is 16 amino acids. The V gene's germline CDR1 is MNHNY and CDR2 SVGAGI (reference sequence). The trim removed 6 bases at V and 0 bases at J, leaving 9 bases unmatched. This CDR3 is CASSYTGGVYSYEQYF. The CDR3 coding sequence is TGTGCCAGCAGCTATACAGGGGGCGTTTACTCCTACGAGCAGTACTTC.

This sequence joins TRBV7-3 and TRBJ2-4; no clear D gene. Trimming removed 3 bases at V and 6 bases at J, with 9 bases between. CDR1 is SGHTA, CDR2 FQGTGA, per germline. The CDR3 is 13 amino acids. The CDR3, as DNA: TGTGCCAGCAGCTTGCTTTACGGAAACATTCAGTACTTC. Translated, it gives CASSLLYGNIQYF.

Note on this clonotype: Possible read error: a much larger clone is one base away. This rearrangement joins TRBV28 to TRBJ2-5; tentatively, D is TRBD1 (5 bases). Germline assignment: CDR1 MDHEN and CDR2 SYDVKM. V lost 7 bases and J lost 0, with 15 bases in between. The CDR3 is 15 amino acids. The CDR3 region is CASTPLGHNQETQYF. CDR3 bases: TGTGCCAGCACCCCATTGGGGCACAACCAAGAGACCCAGTACTTC.

The sample holds many counts of this clonotype. CDR3 amino acids: CSASSGGSGANVLTF. The CDR3 bases are TGCAGTGCTAGTTCAGGGGGGTCTGGGGCCAACGTCCTGACTTTC. This sequence joins TRBV20-1 and TRBJ2-6; D possibly corresponds to TRBD1 (7 bases). Germline V gene data show CDR1 as DFQATT and CDR2 as SNEGSKA (reference sequence). This CDR3 is 15 amino acids long. V lost 3 bases and J lost 1, with 10 bases in between.

This clonotype was detected many times. This chain connects TRBV3-1 to TRBJ1-2; 9 bases match TRBD1. J was trimmed by 5 bases and V by 4 bases; bases with no gene match: 14. Per the germline V gene, CDR1 is LGHDT and CDR2 is YNNKEL (reference sequence). CDR3 length: 17 residues. The CDR3 spells CASSRPDRGAGPYGYTF. Written as DNA, the CDR3 is TGTGCCAGCAGCCGACCGGACAGGGGCGCCGGCCCTTATGGCTACACCTTC.

In its sample, this clonotype is medium-sized. CDR3 DNA sequence: TGTGCCAGCAGTGAAGATACAGGGAGGAACACTGAAGCTTTCTTT. It translates to CASSEDTGRNTEAFF. This sequence joins TRBV2 and TRBJ1-1; D is perhaps TRBD1 (6 bases). Germline V gene sequence: CDR1 SNHLY, CDR2 FYNNEI. With 1 base removed from V and 1 base from J, the gap between germline ends came to 10 bases. The CDR3 is made up of 15 amino acids.

The CDR3 bases are TGTGCCAGCAGCCCCAGGGGACTGGCGGCAGATACGCAGTATTTT. Translation: CASSPRGLAADTQYF. V is TRBV7-3 and J is TRBJ2-3; either TRBD1 or TRBD2 may supply D (6 bases each). The CDR3 spans 15 residues. V gave up 5 bases and J gave up 4 bases, with 16 bases separating them. CDR1 and CDR2 (germline): SGHTA, FQGTGA.

In this sample, this clonotype turned up many times. This chain links TRBV5-1 with TRBJ2-1; D remains ambiguous. The V end was cut by 0 bases, the J end by 0 bases, with 7 bases between. The CDR3 runs 15 residues. Looked up from germline, CDR1 is SGHRS and CDR2 is YFSETQ. DNA for the CDR3: TGCGCCAGCAGCTTGGCCGGATTCTCCTACAATGAGCAGTTCTTC. Its protein product is CASSLAGFSYNEQFF.

This clonotype was counted many times. CDR3 sequence (DNA): TGCGCCAGCAGCTTTTACGGGACCGAGTCCTACAATGAGCAGTTCTTC. This translates into CASSFYGTESYNEQFF. This chain uses TRBV5-1 with TRBJ2-1; D may correspond to TRBD1 or TRBD2 (5 bases each). V lost 2 bases and J lost 1, with 13 bases in between. The CDR3 totals 16 residues. CDR1 and CDR2 from the germline V gene are SGHRS and YFSETQ.

This clonotype was observed at least ten times. The chain joins TRBV10-2 to TRBJ2-7; D remains unclear. Germline CDR1 WSHSY, CDR2 SAAADI. The CDR3 contains 13 residues. Trimming pared 4 bases from V and 2 bases from J, leaving 9 bases between. The CDR3 reads CASSVSGTYEQYF. As DNA, the CDR3 is TGCGCCAGCAGTGTTTCCGGAACCTACGAGCAGTACTTC.

This clonotype showed up many times. V gene TRBV12-3 or TRBV12-4 combines with J gene TRBJ1-2; D perhaps matches TRBD1 (5 bases). The CDR3 is 15 residues long. V lost 6 bases and J lost 8, with 22 bases in between. Here the CDR3 reads CASRVGGTGLRGYTF. The CDR3 DNA reads TGTGCCAGCAGGGTCGGGGGGACGGGCCTACGCGGCTACACCTTC.

This clonotype was found many times. The chain combines TRBV5-1 with TRBJ2-7; D is ambiguous. Trimming removed 7 bases from V and 1 base from J, with 12 bases in between. This CDR3 contains 13 residues. Germline V gene data show CDR1 as SGHRS and CDR2 as YFSETQ. The CDR3 nucleotides read TGCGCCAGCGCAATGTGGGGTTCCTACGAGCAGTACTTC. It translates to CASAMWGSYEQYF.